These 10 T cell receptor beta chains came from one sample sequenced in a study of yellow fever vaccine responses in identical twins. TCRdb re-called the RT-PCR reads with MiXCR, one entry per CDR3 protein. The table has about 34,000 distinct CDR3 sequences, 45% to 65% seen once; the top ten hold about 4.5%. This sample comprised T cells from blood (PBMCs), unsorted or a sorted subset (not recorded which), obtained before or after yellow fever vaccination (not recorded which). The source is a woman between 18 and 29 years old who received the yellow fever vaccine.

This clonotype was observed a handful of times. The chain has TRBV5-1 and TRBJ2-6; possible D gene TRBD1, 5 bases. The CDR3 totals 19 residues. Germline V gene data show CDR1 as SGHRS and CDR2 as YFSETQ. V gave up 5 bases and J gave up 0 bases, with 21 bases separating them. CDR3 loop: CASSYKGQGSDSGANVLTF. For the CDR3, the DNA is TGCGCCAGCAGTTATAAGGGTCAGGGCTCGGACTCTGGGGCCAACGTCCTGACTTTC.

This chain links TRBV7-2 with TRBJ2-5; 9 positions agree with TRBD2. CDR1 is SGHTA, CDR2 FQGNSA, per germline. The V segment lost 1 base and the J segment 5 bases; nucleotides outside the gene matches: 8. This CDR3 spans 16 amino acids. The DNA of the CDR3 is TGTGCCAGCAGCTTAGTAGCGGGAGATCTATGGGAGACCCAGTACTTC. As protein: CASSLVAGDLWETQYF. The whole variable domain, remainder taken from reference TRBV7-2 and TRBJ2-5, is GAGVSQSPSNKVTEKGKDVELRCDPISGHTALYWYRQSLGQGLEFLIYFQGNSAPDKSGLPSDRFSAERTGGSVSTLTIQRTQQEDSAVYLCASSLVAGDLWETQYFGPGTRLLVL.

The chain carries TRBV29-1 and TRBJ1-4; D remains unclear. The CDR3 spans 14 residues. Between the trimmed V and J ends, which lost 4 bases and 0 bases, there was a span of 9 bases. CDR1 is SQVTM, CDR2 ANQGSEA, per germline. The CDR3 spells CSVGSFATNEKLFF. CDR3 coding DNA: TGCAGCGTTGGGAGTTTTGCAACTAATGAAAAACTGTTTTTT.

The rearrangement links TRBV5-6 to TRBJ1-1; D unresolved. V lost 4 bases and J lost 11, with 15 bases in between. The germline gives CDR1 SGHDT, CDR2 YYEEEE. This CDR3 has 12 amino acids. CDR3 sequence (DNA): TGTGCCAGCAGCCCCTTGGAGGGAATCGCTTTCTTT. Encoded protein: CASSPLEGIAFF.

This clonotype appeared a few times. The chain joins TRBV7-9 to TRBJ1-6; D call uncertain. Trimming left V 2 bases short and J 14 bases short, with 13 bases between. CDR1 and CDR2 (germline): SEHNR, FQNEAQ (reference sequence). The CDR3 totals 13 residues. The CDR3 region has the DNA TGTGCCAGCAGCTTACGAATCGAAGGGACCCTCCACTTT. Its translation: CASSLRIEGTLHF. Looking up the rest from reference TRBV7-9 and TRBJ1-6 gives the full variable domain: DTGVSQNPRHKITKRGQNVTFRCDPISEHNRLYWYRQTLGQGPEFLTYFQNEAQLEKSRLLSDRFSAERPKGSFSTLEIQRTEQGDSAMYLCASSLRIEGTLHFGNGTRLTVT.

This clonotype was detected only a few times. V usage is TRBV10-3 and J usage is TRBJ2-7; 9 bases are a match to TRBD2. V lost 0 bases, J lost 5 bases, and 5 bases stayed unmatched. CDR3 length: 15 residues. Per germline, CDR1 ENHRY and CDR2 SYGVKD. CDR3 sequence: CAISESAGGPHEQYF. The CDR3, as DNA: TGTGCCATCAGTGAGTCGGCGGGAGGGCCCCACGAGCAGTACTTC.

This chain links TRBV6-1 with TRBJ2-7; a possible D gene is TRBD1 (6 bases). The CDR3 contains 12 residues. In germline, CDR1 is MNHNS, CDR2 SASEGT. V lost 7 bases, J lost 1 base, and 8 bases lay in between. This chain's CDR3 is CASKDRSYEQYF. CDR3 coding DNA: TGTGCCAGCAAAGACAGGTCCTACGAGCAGTACTTC.

The rearrangement joins TRBV14 to TRBJ1-2; D is undetermined. The CDR3 covers 13 residues. Trimming pared 4 bases from V and 4 bases from J, leaving 10 bases between. From germline, CDR1 is SGHDN and CDR2 FVKESK. The CDR3 spells CASSLGPPYGYTF. The CDR3 bases are TGTGCCAGCAGCCTCGGACCCCCCTATGGCTACACCTTC.

The chain combines TRBV2 with TRBJ1-1; D not resolved. The CDR3 runs 13 residues. Germline CDR1 SNHLY, CDR2 FYNNEI. The ends were cut back, 8 bases at V and 0 bases at J, with 10 bases in the middle. CDR3 region: CASVAEMNTEAFF. DNA for the CDR3: TGTGCCAGCGTGGCAGAGATGAACACTGAAGCTTTCTTT. The complete variable domain, with remaining parts taken from reference TRBV2 and TRBJ1-1, reads EPEVTQTPSHQVTQMGQEVILRCVPISNHLYFYWYRQILGQKVEFLVSFYNNEISEKSEIFDDQFSVERPDGSNFTLKIRSTKLEDSAMYFCASVAEMNTEAFFGQGTRLTVV.

This clonotype was counted between two and nine times. V and J are TRBV4-2 and TRBJ1-2, with TRBD1 identical over 8 bases. The trim removed 3 bases at V and 4 bases at J, leaving 1 base unmatched. This CDR3 spans 13 amino acids. Per the germline V gene, CDR1 is LGHNA and CDR2 is YNFKEQ. The CDR3 DNA reads as TGTGCCAGCAGCCAGGACAGGGCCTATGGCTACACCTTC. It yields the protein CASSQDRAYGYTF.